Presented here are 18 T cell receptor beta chains from one specimen sequenced in a study of neurological immune-mediated disorders. Noted time point: longitudinal time-point 1 (baseline). TCRdb used MiXCR to reprocess the 5' RACE reads, holding one entry per CDR3 protein. The sample holds approximately 49,000 distinct CDR3 sequences, over 8% seen once. Sequencing was performed on PBMCs. The receptors stem from a woman aged 35 to 49 in good health.

This clonotype showed up many times. The gene calls are TRBV5-1 and TRBJ2-5; the match to TRBD1 covers 8 bases. This CDR3 spans 14 amino acids. Germline loops: CDR1 SGHRS, CDR2 YFSETQ. V dropped 4 bases and J dropped 5; count of bases not matched to a gene: 7. The CDR3 region is CASSNGQGSETQYF. Written as DNA, the CDR3 is TGCGCCAGCAGCAACGGACAGGGTTCGGAGACCCAGTACTTC.

This clonotype was counted at least ten times. CDR3 in amino acids: CASSLVASGTKNIQYF. CDR3 nucleotides: TGCGCCAGCAGCTTGGTGGCTAGCGGGACCAAAAACATTCAGTACTTC. The chain combines TRBV5-1 with TRBJ2-4, with TRBD2 identical over 9 bases. Germline V gene sequence: CDR1 SGHRS, CDR2 YFSETQ. CDR3 size: 16 residues. With 0 bases clipped from V and 2 bases from J, the junction kept 3 bases outside the gene matches. The full variable domain, in which reference TRBV5-1 and TRBJ2-4 provide the parts outside the CDR3, is KAGVTQTPRYLIKTRGQQVTLSCSPISGHRSVSWYQQTPGQGLQFLFEYFSETQRNKGNFPGRFSGRQFSNSRSEMNVSTLELGDSALYLCASSLVASGTKNIQYFGAGTRLSVL.

This clonotype was counted at least ten times. The rearrangement uses TRBV25-1 and TRBJ1-2; D perhaps matches TRBD1 (5 bases). V gave up 6 bases and J gave up 2 bases, with 13 bases separating them. In germline, CDR1 is MGHDK, CDR2 SYGVNS. The CDR3 extends over 14 amino acids. The CDR3 spells CASRPPGTNYGYTF. CDR3 bases: TGTGCCAGCAGGCCTCCCGGGACGAACTATGGCTACACCTTC.

At least ten counts were recorded for this clonotype. The chain couples TRBV12-3 or TRBV12-4 to TRBJ1-4, with D possibly matching TRBD1 (5 bases). The ends were cut back, 0 bases at V and 4 bases at J, with 9 bases in the middle. The CDR3 contains 15 residues. DNA of the CDR3: TGTGCCAGCAGTTTAGCGCGGGGGGATAATGAAAAACTGTTTTTT. Its translation is CASSLARGDNEKLFF.

This clonotype was observed at least ten times. This rearrangement joins TRBV5-1 to TRBJ2-7, with D uncertain. CDR1 and CDR2 from the germline V gene are SGHRS and YFSETQ. CDR3 length: 11 residues. V gave up 0 bases and J gave up 6 bases, with 4 bases separating them. The DNA for the CDR3 is TGCGCCAGCAGCTTGGACAGCGAGCAGTACTTC. Protein: CASSLDSEQYF.

At least ten counts were recorded for this clonotype. The chain links TRBV29-1 to TRBJ2-3; no definite D call. Per germline, CDR1 SQVTM and CDR2 ANQGSEA. The CDR3 totals 13 residues. Trimming cost V 4 bases and J 5 bases, with 13 bases left between them. Written as DNA, the CDR3 is TGCAGCGTTGGGCAGACAATCGGAGATACGCAGTATTTT. This sequence encodes CSVGQTIGDTQYF.

Only a few counts were recorded for this clonotype. The V call is TRBV3-1, the J call TRBJ1-1; no reliable D call. This CDR3 is 13 amino acids long. Germline loops: CDR1 LGHDT, CDR2 YNNKEL (reference sequence). V gave up 5 bases and J gave up 0 bases, with 7 bases separating them. The CDR3 bases are TGTGCCAGCAGCGGTGAGCTGAACACTGAAGCTTTCTTT. It encodes CASSGELNTEAFF.

Comment on this clonotype: One end of the junction is discordant with germline, which a read error may explain. The chain recombines TRBV5-4 with TRBJ1-4, with TRBD1 matching over 11 bases. The CDR3 is 16 residues long. Per germline, CDR1 SGHNT and CDR2 YYREEE (reference sequence). The CDR3 nucleotides read TGCGCCAGCAGCGTTGGGACAGGGGGGATCAATGAAAAACTGTTTTTT. Translation: CASSVGTGGINEKLFF.

There are many counts of this clonotype. CDR3 coding DNA: TGCGCCAGCAGCCAAGCCTCTAGCGGGGGGGGCCAAGAGACCCAGTACTTC. This encodes CASSQASSGGGQETQYF. J is TRBJ2-5 and V is TRBV4-3; 12 bases match TRBD2. Germline V gene lookup returns CDR1 LGHNA and CDR2 YSLEER. The CDR3 sequence is 17 residues long. Trimming cost V 1 base and J 1 base; bases outside gene matches: 4.

The chain carries TRBV5-1 and TRBJ1-1; no reliable D call. The V end lost 0 bases, the J end lost 4 bases, and 7 bases lay between the germline ends. Germline-derived CDR1 and CDR2 are SGHRS and YFSETQ. This CDR3 contains 13 residues. CDR3 sequence: CASSLELITEAFF. In DNA, the CDR3 is TGCGCCAGCAGCTTGGAGTTGATCACTGAAGCTTTCTTT.

This clonotype was seen at least ten times. The V gene is TRBV29-1, the J gene TRBJ2-7; D perhaps matches TRBD1 (5 bases). Trimming cost V 4 bases and J 6 bases, with 10 bases left between them. Germline lookup yields CDR1 SQVTM and CDR2 ANQGSEA. CDR3 length: 11 residues. The DNA of the CDR3 is TGCAGCGTTGGTCAGGGTACCGAGCAGTACTTC. Amino acid sequence: CSVGQGTEQYF.

This clonotype was counted many times. The chain is built from TRBV30 and TRBJ2-1, with 8 positions matching TRBD2. The CDR3 consists of 13 residues. In germline, CDR1 is GTSNPN, CDR2 SVGIG (reference sequence). Trimming removed 8 bases from V and 5 bases from J; junction bases left unmatched: 8. CDR3 loop: CALAGMENNEQFF. The CDR3 DNA reads TGTGCCCTAGCGGGCATGGAGAACAATGAGCAGTTCTTC.

Ten or more counts support this clonotype. This chain joins TRBV7-2 and TRBJ1-1; 9 bases map to TRBD1. This CDR3 spans 14 amino acids. Germline V gene sequence: CDR1 SGHTA, CDR2 FQGNSA. The V and J ends lost 5 bases and 10 bases, in that order; junction bases with no gene match: 11. Written as DNA, the CDR3 is TGTGCCAGCAGCCCATACAGGGGGCGGACCGGAGCTTTCTTT. The encoded protein is CASSPYRGRTGAFF.

This clonotype came up many times. The chain joins TRBV6-2 or TRBV6-3 to TRBJ2-2; 7 nucleotides match TRBD1. Looked up from germline, CDR1 is MNHEY and CDR2 is SVGEGT. The CDR3 is 17 amino acids. J lost 4 bases, V lost 4 bases, and 12 bases had no gene match. The CDR3 sequence: CASSSLRQGSATGELFF. Here the CDR3 DNA reads TGTGCCAGCAGTTCGCTCCGACAGGGTTCGGCCACCGGGGAGCTGTTTTTT.

Ten or more counts support this clonotype. The V gene is TRBV10-1, the J gene TRBJ2-7; no firm D call. The CDR3 runs to 11 residues. Germline CDR1 reads WNHNN; CDR2 reads SYGVQD (reference sequence). Trimming took off 6 bases at V and 5 bases at J, with 8 bases between the two ends. CDR3 loop: CASRSGDEQYF. The CDR3 coding sequence is TGCGCCAGCAGGTCTGGAGACGAGCAGTACTTC.

This clonotype was picked up many times. V usage is TRBV9 and J usage is TRBJ1-3; D remains unclear. Trimming stripped 0 bases from V and 2 bases from J, with 6 bases between. Per the germline V gene, CDR1 is SGDLS and CDR2 is YYNGEE. The CDR3 length is 14 residues. CDR3 protein: CASSVAGTGNTIYF. For the CDR3, the DNA is TGTGCCAGCAGCGTAGCAGGTACTGGAAACACCATATATTTT.

This clonotype was recorded at least ten times. The V call is TRBV20-1, the J call TRBJ2-4; 9 bases line up with TRBD2. The CDR3 spans 12 residues. The V gene's germline CDR1 is DFQATT and CDR2 SNEGSKA (reference sequence). Unmatched junction bases numbered 5, after V lost 5 bases and J lost 9 bases. CDR3 in DNA: TGCAGTGCTGGGGGACTAGCATCCATTCAGTACTTC. It is translated as CSAGGLASIQYF.

This clonotype was found many times. The V call is TRBV15, the J call TRBJ1-1; 9 bases agree with TRBD1. This CDR3 is built from 17 residues. The germline gives CDR1 LNHNV, CDR2 YYDKDF (reference sequence). Trimming at V came to 3 bases and at J to 5 bases, leaving 13 bases not matched to a gene. Here the CDR3 reads CATSREGTGGLRTEAFF. As DNA, the CDR3 is TGTGCCACCAGCAGGGAGGGCACAGGGGGCCTTAGGACTGAAGCTTTCTTT. Together with reference TRBV15 and TRBJ1-1, the CDR3 gives the full variable domain: DAMVIQNPRYQVTQFGKPVTLSCSQTLNHNVMYWYQQKSSQAPKLLFHYYDKDFNNEADTPDNFQSRRPNTSFCFLDIRSPGLGDTAMYLCATSREGTGGLRTEAFFGQGTRLTVV.